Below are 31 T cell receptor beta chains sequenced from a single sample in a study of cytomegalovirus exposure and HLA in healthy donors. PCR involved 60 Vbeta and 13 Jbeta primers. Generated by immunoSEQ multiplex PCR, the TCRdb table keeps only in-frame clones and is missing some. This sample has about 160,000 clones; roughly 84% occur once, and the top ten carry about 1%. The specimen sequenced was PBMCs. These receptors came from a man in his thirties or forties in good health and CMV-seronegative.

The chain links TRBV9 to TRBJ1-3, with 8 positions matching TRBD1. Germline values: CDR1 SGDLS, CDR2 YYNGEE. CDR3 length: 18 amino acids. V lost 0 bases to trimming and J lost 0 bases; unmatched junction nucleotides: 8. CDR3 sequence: CASSVGQGDRISGNTIYF. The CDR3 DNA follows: TGTGCCAGCAGCGTAGGTCAAGGGGACAGGATCTCTGGAAACACCATATATTTT.

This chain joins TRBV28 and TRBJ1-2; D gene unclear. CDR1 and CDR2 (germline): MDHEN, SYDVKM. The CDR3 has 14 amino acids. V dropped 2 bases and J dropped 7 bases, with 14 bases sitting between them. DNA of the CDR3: TGTGCCAGCAGTTTACTGGGAGCAACGATTGGCTACACCTTC. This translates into CASSLLGATIGYTF.

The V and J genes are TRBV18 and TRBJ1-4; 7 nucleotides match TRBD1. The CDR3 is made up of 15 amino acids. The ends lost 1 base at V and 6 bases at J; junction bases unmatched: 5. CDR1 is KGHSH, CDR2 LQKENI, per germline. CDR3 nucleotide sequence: TGTGCCAGCTCACCACTCACAGGGGAAGATGAAAAACTGTTTTTT. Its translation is CASSPLTGEDEKLFF.

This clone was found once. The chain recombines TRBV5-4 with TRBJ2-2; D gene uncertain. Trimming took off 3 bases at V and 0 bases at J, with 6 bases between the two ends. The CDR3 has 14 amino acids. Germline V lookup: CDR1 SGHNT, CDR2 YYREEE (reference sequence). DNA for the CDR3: TGTGCCAGCAGCTCAACAACGAACACCGGGGAGCTGTTTTTT. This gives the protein CASSSTTNTGELFF.

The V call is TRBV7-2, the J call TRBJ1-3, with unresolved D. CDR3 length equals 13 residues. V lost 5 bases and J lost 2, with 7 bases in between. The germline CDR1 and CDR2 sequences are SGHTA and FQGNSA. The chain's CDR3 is CASSTTAGNTIYF. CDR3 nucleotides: TGTGCCAGCAGCACCACAGCTGGAAACACCATATATTTT.

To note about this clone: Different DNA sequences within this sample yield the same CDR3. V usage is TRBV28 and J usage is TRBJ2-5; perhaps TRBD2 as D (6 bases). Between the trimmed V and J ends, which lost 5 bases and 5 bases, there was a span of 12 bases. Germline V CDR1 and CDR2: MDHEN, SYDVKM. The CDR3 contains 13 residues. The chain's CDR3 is CASSLGGRETQYF. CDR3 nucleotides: TGTGCCAGCAGTCTGGGGGGTCGGGAGACCCAGTACTTC.

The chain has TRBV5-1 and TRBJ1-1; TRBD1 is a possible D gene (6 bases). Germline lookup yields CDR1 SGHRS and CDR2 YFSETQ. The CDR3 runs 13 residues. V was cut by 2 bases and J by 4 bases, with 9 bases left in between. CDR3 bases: TGCGCCAGCAGCTTAACAGGGTCCACTGAAGCTTTCTTT. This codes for CASSLTGSTEAFF.

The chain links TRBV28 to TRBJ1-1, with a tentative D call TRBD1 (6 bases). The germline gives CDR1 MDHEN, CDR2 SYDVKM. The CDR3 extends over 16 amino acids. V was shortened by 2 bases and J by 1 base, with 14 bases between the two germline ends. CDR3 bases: TGTGCCAGCAGTTTAAGGCGCGTCAGGGGGAACACTGAAGCTTTCTTT. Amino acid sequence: CASSLRRVRGNTEAFF.

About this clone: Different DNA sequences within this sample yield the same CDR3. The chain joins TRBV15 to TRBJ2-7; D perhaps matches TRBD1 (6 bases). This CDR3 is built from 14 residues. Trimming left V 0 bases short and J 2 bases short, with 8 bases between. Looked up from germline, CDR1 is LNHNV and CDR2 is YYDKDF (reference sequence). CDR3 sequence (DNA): TGTGCCACCAGCAGAGAAGAGGGGGCCTACGAGCAGTACTTC. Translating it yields CATSREEGAYEQYF.

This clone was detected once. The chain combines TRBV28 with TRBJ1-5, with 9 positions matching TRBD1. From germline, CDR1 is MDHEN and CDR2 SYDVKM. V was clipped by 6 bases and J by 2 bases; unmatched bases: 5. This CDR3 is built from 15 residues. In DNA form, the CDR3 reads TGTGCCAGCAGGGGACAGGGAACAGGCAATCAGCCCCAGCATTTT. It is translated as CASRGQGTGNQPQHF. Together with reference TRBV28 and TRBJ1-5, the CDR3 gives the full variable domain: DVKVTQSSRYLVKRTGEKVFLECVQDMDHENMFWYRQDPGLGLRLIYFSYDVKMKEKGDIPEGYSVSREKKERFSLILESASTNQTSMYLCASRGQGTGNQPQHFGDGTRLSIL.

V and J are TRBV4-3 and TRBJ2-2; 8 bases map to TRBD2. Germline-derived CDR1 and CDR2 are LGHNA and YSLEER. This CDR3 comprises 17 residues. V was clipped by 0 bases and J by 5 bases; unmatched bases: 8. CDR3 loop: CASSQDFAGGWTGELFF. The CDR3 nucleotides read TGCGCCAGCAGCCAAGATTTTGCGGGAGGTTGGACCGGGGAGCTGTTTTTT.

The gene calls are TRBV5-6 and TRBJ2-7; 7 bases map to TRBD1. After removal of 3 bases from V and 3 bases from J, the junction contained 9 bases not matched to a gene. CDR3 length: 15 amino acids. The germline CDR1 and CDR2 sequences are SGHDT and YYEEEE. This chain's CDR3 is CASSSGTAYNYEQYF. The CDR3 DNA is TGTGCCAGCAGCTCCGGGACAGCGTACAACTACGAGCAGTACTTC.

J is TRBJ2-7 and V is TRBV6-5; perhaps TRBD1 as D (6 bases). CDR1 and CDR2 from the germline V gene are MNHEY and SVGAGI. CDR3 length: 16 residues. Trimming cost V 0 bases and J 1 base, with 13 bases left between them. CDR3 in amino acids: CASSYSLQGRSYEQYF. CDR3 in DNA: TGTGCCAGCAGTTACTCCCTACAGGGCCGATCCTACGAGCAGTACTTC.

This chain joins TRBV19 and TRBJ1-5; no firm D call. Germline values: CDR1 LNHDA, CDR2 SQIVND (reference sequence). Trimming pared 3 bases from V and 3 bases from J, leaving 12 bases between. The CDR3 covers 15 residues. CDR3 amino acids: CASSISSLANQPQHF. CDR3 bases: TGTGCCAGTAGTATTAGTTCTCTCGCCAATCAGCCCCAGCATTTT.

This CDR3 reads CASSSGLGYEQYF. The DNA of the CDR3 is TGTGCCAGCAGCTCCGGACTAGGCTACGAGCAGTACTTC. V and J are TRBV7-6 and TRBJ2-7; 7 bases line up with TRBD2. The CDR3 covers 13 residues. Germline trimming cut 4 bases from V and 3 bases from J; bases unmatched to any gene: 3. Germline V lookup: CDR1 SGHVS, CDR2 FNYEAQ. The full variable domain, completed using reference TRBV7-6 and TRBJ2-7, is GAGVSQSPRYKVTKRGQDVALRCDPISGHVSLYWYRQALGQGPEFLTYFNYEAQQDKSGLPNDRFSAERPEGSISTLTIQRTEQRDSAMYRCASSSGLGYEQYFGPGTRLTVT.

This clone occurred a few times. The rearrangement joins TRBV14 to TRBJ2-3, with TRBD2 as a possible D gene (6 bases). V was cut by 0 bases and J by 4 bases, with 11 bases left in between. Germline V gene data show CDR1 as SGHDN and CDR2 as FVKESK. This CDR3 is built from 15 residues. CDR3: CASSQETTSADTQYF. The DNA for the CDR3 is TGTGCCAGCAGCCAAGAAACGACTAGTGCAGATACGCAGTATTTT. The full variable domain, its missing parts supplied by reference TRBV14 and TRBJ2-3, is EAGVTQFPSHSVIEKGQTVTLRCDPISGHDNLYWYRRVMGKEIKFLLHFVKESKQDESGMPNNRFLAERTGGTYSTLKVQPAELEDSGVYFCASSQETTSADTQYFGPGTRLTVL.

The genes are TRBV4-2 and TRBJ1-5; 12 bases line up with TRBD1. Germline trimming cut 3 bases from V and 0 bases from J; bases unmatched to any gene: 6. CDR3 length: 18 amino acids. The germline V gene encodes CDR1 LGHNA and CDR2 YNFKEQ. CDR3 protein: CASSQGQGASYSNQPQHF. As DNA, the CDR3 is TGTGCCAGCAGCCAGGGACAGGGGGCCTCATATAGCAATCAGCCCCAGCATTTT.

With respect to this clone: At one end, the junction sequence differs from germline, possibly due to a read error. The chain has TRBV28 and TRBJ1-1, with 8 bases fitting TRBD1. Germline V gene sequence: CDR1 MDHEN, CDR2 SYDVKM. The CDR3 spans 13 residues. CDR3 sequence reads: CASSPDRDTGAFF. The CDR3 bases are TGTGCCAGCAGTCCGGACAGGGACACTGGAGCTTTCTTT.

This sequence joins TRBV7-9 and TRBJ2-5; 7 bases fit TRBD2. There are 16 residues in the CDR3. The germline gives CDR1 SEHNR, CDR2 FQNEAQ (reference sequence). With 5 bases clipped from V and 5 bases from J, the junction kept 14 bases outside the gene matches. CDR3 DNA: TGTGCCAGCAGCCGGCGGGGGAGCCTTACCAGTGAGACCCAGTACTTC. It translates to CASSRRGSLTSETQYF.

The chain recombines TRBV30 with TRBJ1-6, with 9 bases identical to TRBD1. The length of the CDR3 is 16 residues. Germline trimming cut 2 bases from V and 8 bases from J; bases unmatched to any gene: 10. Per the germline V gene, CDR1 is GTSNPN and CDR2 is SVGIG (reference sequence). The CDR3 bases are TGTGCCTGGAGTTTTGGGACAGGGACCTTTTATTCACCCCTCCACTTT. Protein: CAWSFGTGTFYSPLHF.

The CDR3 region is CASSKSWQGAWYGYTF. The CDR3 coding sequence is TGTGCCAGCAGCAAAAGCTGGCAGGGGGCATGGTATGGCTACACCTTC. V gene TRBV5-6 combines with J gene TRBJ1-2; TRBD1 matches at 8 bases. V lost 4 bases and J lost 5; bases outside the gene matches: 13. This CDR3 region has 16 residues. From germline, CDR1 is SGHDT and CDR2 YYEEEE.

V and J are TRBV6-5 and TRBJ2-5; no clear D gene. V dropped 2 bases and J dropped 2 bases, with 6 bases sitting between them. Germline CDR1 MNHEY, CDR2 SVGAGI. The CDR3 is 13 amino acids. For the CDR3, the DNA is TGTGCCAGCAGTTACATCACTCAAGAGACCCAGTACTTC. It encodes CASSYITQETQYF.

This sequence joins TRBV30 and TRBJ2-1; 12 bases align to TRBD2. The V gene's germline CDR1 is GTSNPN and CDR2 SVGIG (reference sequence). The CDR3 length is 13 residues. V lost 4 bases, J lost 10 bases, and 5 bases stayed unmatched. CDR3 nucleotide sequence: TGTGCCTGGACCAGGACTAGCGGGAACGAGCAGTTCTTC. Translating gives CAWTRTSGNEQFF.

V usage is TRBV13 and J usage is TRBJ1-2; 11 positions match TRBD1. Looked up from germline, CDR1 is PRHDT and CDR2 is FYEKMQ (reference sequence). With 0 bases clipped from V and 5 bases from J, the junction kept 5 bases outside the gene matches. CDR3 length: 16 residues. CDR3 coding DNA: TGTGCCAGCAGCTTAGGGGGACAGGGGGTAAGGTATGGCTACACCTTC. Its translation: CASSLGGQGVRYGYTF.

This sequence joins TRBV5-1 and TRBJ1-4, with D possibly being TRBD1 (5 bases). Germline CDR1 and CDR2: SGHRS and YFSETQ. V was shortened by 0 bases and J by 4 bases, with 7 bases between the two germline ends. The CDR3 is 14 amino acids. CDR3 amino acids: CASSLGQINEKLFF. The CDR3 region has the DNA TGCGCCAGCAGCTTGGGACAGATTAATGAAAAACTGTTTTTT.

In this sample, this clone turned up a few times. In DNA, the CDR3 is TGTGCCAGTAGTTGGGGACAGGGCTACGAGCAGTACTTC. Translation: CASSWGQGYEQYF. This chain joins TRBV19 and TRBJ2-7; 9 nucleotides align to TRBD1. CDR1 and CDR2 from the germline V gene are LNHDA and SQIVND (reference sequence). Losses at the gene ends were 5 bases for V and 3 bases for J; bases not matched to a gene: 2. The CDR3 extends over 13 amino acids.

The CDR3 sequence: CASSPGLGEQYF. CDR3 coding DNA: TGTGCCAGCAGCCCCGGGTTGGGCGAGCAGTACTTC. V and J are TRBV4-2 and TRBJ2-7; D remains unclear. Trimming shortened V by 4 bases and J by 6 bases, and 10 bases separated the two germline ends. Germline CDR1 reads LGHNA; CDR2 reads YNFKEQ. CDR3 size: 12 residues.

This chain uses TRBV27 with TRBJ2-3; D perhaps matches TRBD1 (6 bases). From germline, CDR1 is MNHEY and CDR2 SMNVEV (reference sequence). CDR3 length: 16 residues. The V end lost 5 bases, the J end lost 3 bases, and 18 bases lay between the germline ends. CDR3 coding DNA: TGTGCCAGCAGTGTAACTTCAGGGGCCAGGACAGATACGCAGTATTTT. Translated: CASSVTSGARTDTQYF.

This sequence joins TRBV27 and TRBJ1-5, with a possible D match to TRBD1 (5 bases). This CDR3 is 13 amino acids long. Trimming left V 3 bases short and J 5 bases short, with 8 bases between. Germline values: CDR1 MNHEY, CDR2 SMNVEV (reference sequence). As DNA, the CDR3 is TGTGCCAGCAGTTTTCTAGGGGATCAGCCCCAGCATTTT. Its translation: CASSFLGDQPQHF.

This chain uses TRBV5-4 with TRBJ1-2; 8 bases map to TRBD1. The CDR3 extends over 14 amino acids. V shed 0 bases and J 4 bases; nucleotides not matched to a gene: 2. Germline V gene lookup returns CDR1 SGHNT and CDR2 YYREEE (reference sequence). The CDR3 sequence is CASSLGQGSYGYTF. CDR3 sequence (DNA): TGTGCCAGCAGCTTGGGACAGGGGAGCTATGGCTACACCTTC.

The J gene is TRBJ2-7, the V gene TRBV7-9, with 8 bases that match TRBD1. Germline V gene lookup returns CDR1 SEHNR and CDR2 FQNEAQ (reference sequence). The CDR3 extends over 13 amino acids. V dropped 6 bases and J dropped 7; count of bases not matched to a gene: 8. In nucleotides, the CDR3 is TGTGCCAGCAGATTACTAACAGGGGGAGAGCAGTACTTC. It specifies CASRLLTGGEQYF.